In this sample, the clone carrying this TCR beta chain turned up once. The antigen is not known. Noted treatment: roughly 20 received Ad26.COV2.S at low or high dose, single or two shots; about 5 received placebo; per-sample allocation not given. Samples came from day 63 after the first vaccine or placebo injection. A Boston donor was an adult aged 18-55 years. The sample comes from a study of Ad26.COV2.S vaccination and SARS-CoV-2 variants. Findings and limits, study-wide: CD8+ and CD4+ T cells specific for spike reportedly responded with substantial breadth after vaccination. Researchers reported similar non-spike TCR breadth in vaccine and placebo recipients.

Sequenced by immunoSEQ multiplex PCR; TCRdb stores in-frame clones only, minus some. The repertoire holds roughly 400,000 clones, with 80% to 95% as singletons. Per the germline V gene, CDR1 is SGHTA and CDR2 is FQGNSA. CDR3 length: 13 amino acids. After removal of 1 base from V and 7 bases from J, the junction contained 1 base not matched to a gene. This specimen consisted of peripheral blood, obtained in a trial of Ad26.COV2.S vaccine versus placebo. The chain employs TRBV7-2 and TRBJ1-5, with 7 bases that match TRBD1. The sequence came from a person between 18 and 65 years old who received the Ad26.COV2.S COVID-19 vaccine or a placebo. The CDR3 protein is CASSLGQGQPQHF. DNA of the CDR3: TGTGCCAGCAGCTTAGGACAGGGCCAGCCCCAGCATTTT.